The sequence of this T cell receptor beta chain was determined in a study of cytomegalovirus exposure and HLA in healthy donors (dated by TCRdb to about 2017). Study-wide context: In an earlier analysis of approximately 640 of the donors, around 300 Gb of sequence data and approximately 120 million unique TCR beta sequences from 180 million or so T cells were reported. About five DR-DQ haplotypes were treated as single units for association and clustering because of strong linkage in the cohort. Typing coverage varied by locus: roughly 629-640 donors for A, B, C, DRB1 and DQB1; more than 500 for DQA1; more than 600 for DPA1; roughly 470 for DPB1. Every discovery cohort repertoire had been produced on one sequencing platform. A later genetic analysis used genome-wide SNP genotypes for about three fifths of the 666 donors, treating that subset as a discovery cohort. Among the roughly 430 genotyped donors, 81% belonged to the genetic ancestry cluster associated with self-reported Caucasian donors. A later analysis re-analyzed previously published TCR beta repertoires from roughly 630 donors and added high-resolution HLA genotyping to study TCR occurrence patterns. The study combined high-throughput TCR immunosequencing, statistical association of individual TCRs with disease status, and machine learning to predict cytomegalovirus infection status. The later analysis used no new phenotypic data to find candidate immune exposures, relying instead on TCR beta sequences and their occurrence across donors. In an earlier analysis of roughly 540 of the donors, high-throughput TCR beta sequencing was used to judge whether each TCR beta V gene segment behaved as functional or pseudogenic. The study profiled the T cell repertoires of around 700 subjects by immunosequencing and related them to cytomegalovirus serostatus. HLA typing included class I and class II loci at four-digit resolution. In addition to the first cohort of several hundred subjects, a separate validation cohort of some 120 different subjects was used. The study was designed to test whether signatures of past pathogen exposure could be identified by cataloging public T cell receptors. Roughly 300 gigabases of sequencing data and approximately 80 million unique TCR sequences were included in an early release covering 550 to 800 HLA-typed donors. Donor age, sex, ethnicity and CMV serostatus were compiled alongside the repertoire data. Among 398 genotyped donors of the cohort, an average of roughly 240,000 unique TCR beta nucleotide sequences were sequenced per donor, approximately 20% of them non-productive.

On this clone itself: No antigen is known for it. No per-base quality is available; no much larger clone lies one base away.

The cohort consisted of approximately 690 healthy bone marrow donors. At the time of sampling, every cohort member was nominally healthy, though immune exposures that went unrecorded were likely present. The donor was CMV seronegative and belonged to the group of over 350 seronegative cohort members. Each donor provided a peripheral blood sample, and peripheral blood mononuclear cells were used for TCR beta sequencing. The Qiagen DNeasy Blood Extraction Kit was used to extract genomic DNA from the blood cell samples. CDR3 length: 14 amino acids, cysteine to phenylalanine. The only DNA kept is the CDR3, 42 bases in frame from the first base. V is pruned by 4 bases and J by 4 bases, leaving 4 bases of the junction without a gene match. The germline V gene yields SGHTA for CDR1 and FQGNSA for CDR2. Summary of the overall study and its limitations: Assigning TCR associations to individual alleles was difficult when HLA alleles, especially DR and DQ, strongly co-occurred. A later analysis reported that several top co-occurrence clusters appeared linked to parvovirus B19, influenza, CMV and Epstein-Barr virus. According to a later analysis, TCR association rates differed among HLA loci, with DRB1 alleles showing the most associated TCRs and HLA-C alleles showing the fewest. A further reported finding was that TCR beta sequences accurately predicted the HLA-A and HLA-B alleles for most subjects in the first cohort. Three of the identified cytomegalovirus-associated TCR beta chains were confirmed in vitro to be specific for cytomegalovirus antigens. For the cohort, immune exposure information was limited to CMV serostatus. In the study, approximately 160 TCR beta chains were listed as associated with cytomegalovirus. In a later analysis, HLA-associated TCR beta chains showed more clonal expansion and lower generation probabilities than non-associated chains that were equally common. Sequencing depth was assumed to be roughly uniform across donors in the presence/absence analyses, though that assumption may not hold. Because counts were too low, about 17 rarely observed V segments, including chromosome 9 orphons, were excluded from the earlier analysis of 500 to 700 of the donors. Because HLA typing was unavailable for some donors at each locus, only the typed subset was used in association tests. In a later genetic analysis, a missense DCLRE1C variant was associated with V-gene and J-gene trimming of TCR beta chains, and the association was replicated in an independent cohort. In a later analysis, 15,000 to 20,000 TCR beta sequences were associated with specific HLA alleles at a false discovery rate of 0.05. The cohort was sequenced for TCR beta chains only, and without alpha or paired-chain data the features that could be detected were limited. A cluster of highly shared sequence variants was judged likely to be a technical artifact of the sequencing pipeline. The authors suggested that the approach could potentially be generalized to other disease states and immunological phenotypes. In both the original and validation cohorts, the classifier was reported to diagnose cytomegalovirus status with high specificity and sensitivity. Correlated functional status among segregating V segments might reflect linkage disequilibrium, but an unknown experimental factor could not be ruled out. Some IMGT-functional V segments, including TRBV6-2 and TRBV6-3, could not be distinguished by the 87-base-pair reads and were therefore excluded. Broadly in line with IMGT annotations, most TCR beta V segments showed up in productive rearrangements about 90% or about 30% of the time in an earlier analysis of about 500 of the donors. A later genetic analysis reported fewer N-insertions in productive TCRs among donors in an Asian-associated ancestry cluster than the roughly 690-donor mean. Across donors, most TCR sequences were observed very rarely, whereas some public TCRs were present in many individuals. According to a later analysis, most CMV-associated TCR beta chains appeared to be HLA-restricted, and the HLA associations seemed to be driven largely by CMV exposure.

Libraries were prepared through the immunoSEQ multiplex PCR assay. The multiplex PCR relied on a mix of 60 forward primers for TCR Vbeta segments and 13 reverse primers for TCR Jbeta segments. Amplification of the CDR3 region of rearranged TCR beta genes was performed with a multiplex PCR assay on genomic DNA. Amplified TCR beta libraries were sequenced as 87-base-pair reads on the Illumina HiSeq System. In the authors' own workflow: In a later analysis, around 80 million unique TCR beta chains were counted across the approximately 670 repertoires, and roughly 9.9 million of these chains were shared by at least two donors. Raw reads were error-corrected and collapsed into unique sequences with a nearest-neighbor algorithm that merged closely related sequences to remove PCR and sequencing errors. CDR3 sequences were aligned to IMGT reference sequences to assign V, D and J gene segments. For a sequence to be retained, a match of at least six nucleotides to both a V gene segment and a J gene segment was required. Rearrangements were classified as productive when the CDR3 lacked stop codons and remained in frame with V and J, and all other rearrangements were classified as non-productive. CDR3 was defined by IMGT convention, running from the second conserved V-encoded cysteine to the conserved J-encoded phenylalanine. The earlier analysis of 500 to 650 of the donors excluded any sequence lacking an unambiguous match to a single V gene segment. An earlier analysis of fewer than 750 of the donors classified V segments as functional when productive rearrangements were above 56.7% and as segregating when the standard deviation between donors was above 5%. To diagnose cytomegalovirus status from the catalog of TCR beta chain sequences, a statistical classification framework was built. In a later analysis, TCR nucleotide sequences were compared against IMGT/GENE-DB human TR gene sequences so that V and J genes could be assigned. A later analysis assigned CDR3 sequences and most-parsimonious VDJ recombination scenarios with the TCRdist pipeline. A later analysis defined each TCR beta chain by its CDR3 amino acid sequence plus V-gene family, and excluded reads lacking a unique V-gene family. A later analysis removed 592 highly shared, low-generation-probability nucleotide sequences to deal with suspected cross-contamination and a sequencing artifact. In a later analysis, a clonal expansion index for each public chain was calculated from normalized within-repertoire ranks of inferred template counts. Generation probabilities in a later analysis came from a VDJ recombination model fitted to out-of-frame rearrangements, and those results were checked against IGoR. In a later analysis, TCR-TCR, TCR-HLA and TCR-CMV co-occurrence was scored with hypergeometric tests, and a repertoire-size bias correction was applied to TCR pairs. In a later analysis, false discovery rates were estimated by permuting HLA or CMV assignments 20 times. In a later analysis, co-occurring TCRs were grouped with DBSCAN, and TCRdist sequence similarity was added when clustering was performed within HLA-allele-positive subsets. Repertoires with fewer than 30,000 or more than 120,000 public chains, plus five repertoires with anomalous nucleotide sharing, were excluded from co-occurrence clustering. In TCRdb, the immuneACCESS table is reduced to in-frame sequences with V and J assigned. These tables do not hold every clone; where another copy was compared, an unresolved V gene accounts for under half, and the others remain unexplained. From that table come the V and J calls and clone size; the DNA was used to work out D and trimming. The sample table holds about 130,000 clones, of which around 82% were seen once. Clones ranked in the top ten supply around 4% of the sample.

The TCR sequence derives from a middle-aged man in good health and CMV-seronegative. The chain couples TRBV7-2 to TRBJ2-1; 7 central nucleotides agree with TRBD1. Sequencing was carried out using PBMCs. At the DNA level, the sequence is TGTGCCAGCAGCTCGCGACAGGGTTACAATGAGCAGTTCTTC. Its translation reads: CASSSRQGYNEQFF.